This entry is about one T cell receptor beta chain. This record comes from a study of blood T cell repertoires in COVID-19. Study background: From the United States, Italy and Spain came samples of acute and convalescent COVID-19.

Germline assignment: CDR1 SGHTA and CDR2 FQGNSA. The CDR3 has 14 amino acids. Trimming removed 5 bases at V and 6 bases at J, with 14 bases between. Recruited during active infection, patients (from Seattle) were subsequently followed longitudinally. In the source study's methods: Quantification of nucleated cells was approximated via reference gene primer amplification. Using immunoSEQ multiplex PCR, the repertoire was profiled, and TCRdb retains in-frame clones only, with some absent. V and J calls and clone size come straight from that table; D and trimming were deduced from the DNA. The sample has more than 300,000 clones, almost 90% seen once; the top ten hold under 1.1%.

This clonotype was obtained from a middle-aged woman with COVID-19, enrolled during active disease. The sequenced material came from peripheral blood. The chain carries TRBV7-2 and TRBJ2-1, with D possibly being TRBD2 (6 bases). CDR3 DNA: TGTGCCAGCAGCGGGCCTGGAGGGGCCAATGAGCAGTTCTTC. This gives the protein CASSGPGGANEQFF.